This TCR beta chain was obtained from a study of CD8 T cells in ankylosing spondylitis. With molecular barcodes, quantitative 5'-RACE was used to make the TCR beta libraries. One entry per CDR3 protein results from TCRdb running MiXCR on the 5' RACE reads. This table holds around 450,000 distinct CDR3 sequences, roughly 26% found once. Study findings and constraints: Several of the motif variants were reported before in synovial fluid and blood from reactive arthritis. Roughly eight highly homologous variants made up a TCR beta motif that seemed to typify ankylosing spondylitis blood. Peripheral blood samples showed relatively rare disease-linked clones, and these clones were CD8+.

The CDR3 is 15 residues long. CDR1 is SEHNR, CDR2 FQNEAQ, per germline (reference sequence). The V and J ends lost 2 bases and 4 bases, in that order; junction bases with no gene match: 6. There are a few counts of this clonotype. Its antigen remains unidentified. The V gene is TRBV7-9, the J gene TRBJ2-7; 9 bases agree with TRBD1. The TCR comes from a male donor with ankylosing spondylitis. The sample consisted of blood, either unsorted or a sorted T cell fraction (not recorded which). The CDR3 is CASSLIPGQGYEQYV. DNA of the CDR3: TGTGCCAGCAGCTTAATTCCCGGACAGGGGTACGAGCAGTACGTC.